This is a list of T cell receptor beta chains from one sample in a study of cytomegalovirus exposure and HLA in healthy donors. Generated by immunoSEQ multiplex PCR, the TCRdb table keeps only in-frame clones and is missing some. This sample's table has fewer than 100,000 clones. The sequencing input was PBMCs. Source of these receptors: a man in his fifties or sixties in good health and CMV-seronegative. Both conserved end residues are part of each CDR3. Each record gives: V gene, D gene, J gene, CDR3 DNA, CDR3 protein. The D gene is left open where the match is weak.

TRBV2	NA	TRBJ1-1	TGTGCCAGCAATGTCCGGACAGCGAACACTGAAGCTTTCTTT	CASNVRTANTEAFF
TRBV19	TRBD1	TRBJ2-1	TGTGCCAGTAGTCCAGCCGGGACAGGGTACAATGAGCAGTTCTTC	CASSPAGTGYNEQFF
TRBV28	NA	TRBJ1-1	TGCGCCAGCAGTTTTGCGTTACAGGCTACCAGACGGGCTTTCTTT	CASSFALQATRRAFF
TRBV10-3	NA	TRBJ2-7	TGTGCCACCGGTTTGGGCGACGAGCAGTACTTC	CATGLGDEQYF
TRBV7-2	TRBD1	TRBJ2-2	TGTGCCAGCAGCGACCTGGGACAGGGACTCACCGGGGAGCTGTTTTTT	CASSDLGQGLTGELFF
TRBV6-5	NA	TRBJ1-2	TGTGCCAGCAGTTACAGGAGAATCTTCTATGGCTACACCTTC	CASSYRRIFYGYTF
TRBV5-1	NA	TRBJ1-2	TGCGCCAGCAGCTTGTGGAGCTATGGCTACACCTTC	CASSLWSYGYTF
TRBV28	NA	TRBJ1-4	TGTGCCAGCAGTTCAAGACAGATACCTAATGAAAAACTGTTTTTT	CASSSRQIPNEKLFF
TRBV7-6	TRBD1	TRBJ2-7	TGTGCCAGCAGCTTAACAGGGGACTACGAGCAGTACTTC	CASSLTGDYEQYF
TRBV28	TRBD1	TRBJ1-2	TGTGCCAGCAGTCCTGGGGACAGGTTAGGCTATGGCTACACCTTC	CASSPGDRLGYGYTF
TRBV5-1	NA	TRBJ1-4	TGCGCCAGCAGCTTGCCAGGGGTAAATGAAAAACTGTTTTTT	CASSLPGVNEKLFF
TRBV10-3	NA	TRBJ1-5	TGTGCCATCAGTGAGTTGTCATTCAATCAGCCCCAGCATTTT	CAISELSFNQPQHF
TRBV29-1	NA	TRBJ2-7	TGCAGCGTTGAAAAATCAGCGAACGAGCAGTACTTC	CSVEKSANEQYF
TRBV30	NA	TRBJ1-6	TGTGCCTGGAGTGTATTCGGGGAGAGTAATTCACCCCTCCACTTT	CAWSVFGESNSPLHF
TRBV4-1	TRBD1	TRBJ1-6	TGCGCCAGCAGCCAAGGCAGGGGGATTAATTCACCCCTCCACTTT	CASSQGRGINSPLHF
TRBV27	NA	TRBJ1-6	TGTGCCAGCAGTTTATCGAGGGAAGTGAGGGCAAATTCACCCCTCCACTTT	CASSLSREVRANSPLHF
TRBV18	TRBD1	TRBJ1-4	TGTGCCAGCTCACCGAGAGGGACAGGTCTTAATGAAAAACTGTTTTTT	CASSPRGTGLNEKLFF
TRBV6-6	NA	TRBJ1-2	TGTGCCAGCAGTTACTCGAAGAACAGCGGGTCAGGCTACACCTTC	CASSYSKNSGSGYTF
TRBV10-3	NA	TRBJ1-5	TGTGCCATCAGTGGAGGAGGAGTGGGCAATCAGCCCCAGCATTTT	CAISGGGVGNQPQHF
TRBV6-5	NA	TRBJ1-4	TGTGCCAGCAGTTACTCGAACAAGCGGTTTAATGAAAAACTGTTTTTT	CASSYSNKRFNEKLFF
TRBV7-3	TRBD2	TRBJ2-1	TGTGCCAGCAGCCCCCCGGAGCGGGGGATCAATGAGCAGTTCTTC	CASSPPERGINEQFF
TRBV5-4	TRBD2	TRBJ2-7	TGTGCCAGCAGATCTAGCGGGGGGGCCAGCTACGAGCAGTACTTC	CASRSSGGASYEQYF
TRBV11-1	NA	TRBJ1-1	TGTGCCAGCAGCTTACAGGGGGAAGCTTTCTTT	CASSLQGEAFF
TRBV5-1	NA	TRBJ2-3	TGCGCCAGCAGCAGGAGTGGACAGAGCACAGATACGCAGTATTTT	CASSRSGQSTDTQYF
TRBV28	NA	TRBJ2-1	TGTGCCAGCAACCCCGGGGGGCGGGACGAGCAGTTCTTC	CASNPGGRDEQFF
TRBV7-9	TRBD1	TRBJ1-4	TGTGCCAGCAGCTTCGGACAGGGAGATGAAAAACTGTTTTTT	CASSFGQGDEKLFF
TRBV7-9	NA	TRBJ1-4	TGTGCCAGCAGCTTATTGGCCGTAAATGAAAAACTGTTTTTT	CASSLLAVNEKLFF
TRBV5-8	NA	TRBJ1-6	TGTGCCTGGGATATGATAATCGGGACACTTTATTCACCCCTCCACTTT	CAWDMIIGTLYSPLHF
TRBV19	NA	TRBJ1-4	TGTGCCAGTAGTACCACAGGGACCAATGAAAAACTGTTTTTT	CASSTTGTNEKLFF
TRBV10-1	NA	TRBJ1-1	TGCGCCAGCAGTGACGGTCAGGGCCCGAACACTGAAGCTTTCTTT	CASSDGQGPNTEAFF
TRBV7-2	NA	TRBJ1-1	TGTGCCAGCAGCATGCGGGAACTGAACACTGAAGCTTTCTTT	CASSMRELNTEAFF
TRBV27	TRBD1	TRBJ1-6	TGTGCCAGCAGTTCCGGGACAGGGGGGTCCTATAATTCACCCCTCCACTTT	CASSSGTGGSYNSPLHF
TRBV19	NA	TRBJ2-7	TGTGCCAGTAGCCCTATGGTTACCGCGTCTTACGAGCAGTACTTC	CASSPMVTASYEQYF
TRBV28	TRBD1	TRBJ2-7	TGTGCCAGCAGCACAGGGGGCGGATACGAGCAGTACTTC	CASSTGGGYEQYF
TRBV9	TRBD1	TRBJ2-5	TGTGCCAGCAGCGTAGGTTCGGGGACAGGGGTGACCCAGTACTTC	CASSVGSGTGVTQYF
TRBV5-1	TRBD2	TRBJ2-1	TGCGCCAGCTCGCGACGAAGCGGGGAGGACAATGAGCAGTTCTTC	CASSRRSGEDNEQFF
TRBV5-8	NA	TRBJ1-2	TGTGCCAGCAGCGTTTTATTTACTAACTATGGCTACACCTTC	CASSVLFTNYGYTF
TRBV6-5	TRBD1	TRBJ1-3	TGTGCCAGCAGTTCGACAGGGGCTGGAAACACCATATATTTT	CASSSTGAGNTIYF
TRBV28	TRBD1	TRBJ1-5	TGTGCCAGCAGCTCTCCCTGGACAGGGGGAAGCAATCAGCCCCAGCATTTT	CASSSPWTGGSNQPQHF
TRBV4-3	NA	TRBJ2-4	TGCGCCAGCAGCCAAGATTACCAGACCCCCTGGCGGGACATTCAGTACTTC	CASSQDYQTPWRDIQYF